This T cell receptor beta chain was sequenced during a study of blood T cell repertoires in COVID-19. Study details: Researchers got acute and convalescent COVID-19 samples from the United States, Italy and Spain. T cells, B-cell-depleted T cells, or PBMCs supplied cDNA or gDNA.

J gave up 2 bases and V 4 bases, and 15 bases lay outside the gene matches. CDR3 size: 18 residues. In germline, CDR1 is SGHNT, CDR2 YYREEE (reference sequence). Using immunoSEQ multiplex PCR, the repertoire was profiled, and TCRdb retains in-frame clones only, with some absent. This table has fewer than 110,000 clones, approximately 84% appearing once. The material sequenced was peripheral blood. The gene calls are TRBV5-4 and TRBJ2-1; 7 bases map to TRBD2. The sequence came from a human donor in a cohort sampled during active COVID-19. The CDR3 loop reads CASSLPNLLADPYNEQFF. CDR3 coding DNA: TGTGCCAGCAGCCTACCAAACCTTCTAGCGGACCCCTACAATGAGCAGTTCTTC.